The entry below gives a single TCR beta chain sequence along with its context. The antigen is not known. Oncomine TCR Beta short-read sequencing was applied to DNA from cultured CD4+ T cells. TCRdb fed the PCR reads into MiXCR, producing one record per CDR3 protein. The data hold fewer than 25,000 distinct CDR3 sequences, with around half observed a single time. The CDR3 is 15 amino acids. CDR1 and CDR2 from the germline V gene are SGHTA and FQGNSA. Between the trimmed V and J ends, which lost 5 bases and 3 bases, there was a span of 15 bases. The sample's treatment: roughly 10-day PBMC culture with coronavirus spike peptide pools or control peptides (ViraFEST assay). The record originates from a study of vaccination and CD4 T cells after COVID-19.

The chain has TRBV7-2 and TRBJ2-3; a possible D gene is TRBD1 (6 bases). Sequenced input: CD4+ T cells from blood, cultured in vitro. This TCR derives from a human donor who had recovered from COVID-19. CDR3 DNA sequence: TGTGCCAGCAGCGACACAGGGTACGTGACAGATACGCAGTATTTT. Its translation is CASSDTGYVTDTQYF. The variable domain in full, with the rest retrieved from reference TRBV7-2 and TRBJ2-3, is GAGVSQSPSNKVTEKGKDVELRCDPISGHTALYWYRQSLGQGLEFLIYFQGNSAPDKSGLPSDRFSAERTGGSVSTLTIQRTQQEDSAVYLCASSDTGYVTDTQYFGPGTRLTVL.